These 20 T cell receptor beta chains originate from one sample sequenced in a study of OX40 agonist ivuxolimab in advanced cancers. Generated by immunoSEQ multiplex PCR, the TCRdb table keeps only in-frame clones and is missing some. The profile shows about 50,000 clones, approximately 80% of them singletons. The sample consisted of CD4+ or CD8+ T cells sorted from blood, taken in a trial of the OX40 agonist ivuxolimab. The receptors derive from an adult with an advanced solid tumor such as melanoma, head and neck, liver or kidney cancer.

The rearrangement joins TRBV5-6 to TRBJ2-1, with D maybe TRBD1 (6 bases). Trimming removed 4 bases from V and 2 bases from J, with 10 bases in between. Germline CDR1 is SGHDT and CDR2 is YYEEEE. The CDR3 is 14 amino acids. The CDR3 sequence is CASSRDTAYNEQFF. DNA for the CDR3: TGTGCCAGCAGCCGGGACACGGCCTACAATGAGCAGTTCTTC.

V usage is TRBV7-2 and J usage is TRBJ2-7; the match to TRBD2 covers 9 bases. The V and J ends lost 6 bases and 0 bases, in that order; junction bases with no gene match: 3. Germline V lookup: CDR1 SGHTA, CDR2 FQGNSA. The CDR3 spans 14 residues. CDR3 amino acids: CASRLAGSSYEQYF. CDR3 DNA sequence: TGTGCCAGCAGGCTAGCGGGGAGCTCCTACGAGCAGTACTTC.

The rearrangement uses TRBV27 and TRBJ1-2; 10 bases agree with TRBD1. The ends lost 8 bases at V and 3 bases at J; junction bases unmatched: 9. The CDR3 contains 15 residues. Germline V gene data show CDR1 as MNHEY and CDR2 as SMNVEV (reference sequence). DNA for the CDR3: TGTGCCAGCCTCCCGATAGGGACAGGGGACTATGGCTACACCTTC. Protein sequence: CASLPIGTGDYGYTF.

V is TRBV14 and J is TRBJ1-2; unclear D gene. The germline V gene has CDR1 SGHDN and CDR2 FVKESK. V lost 4 bases and J lost 7, with 19 bases in between. CDR3 length: 15 residues. The DNA for the CDR3 is TGTGCCAGCAGCCCTAGAGGCAGAAAAGGCCTTGGCTACACCTTC. This sequence encodes CASSPRGRKGLGYTF.

The rearrangement uses TRBV6-1 and TRBJ2-7; no definite D call. V was cut by 8 bases and J by 2 bases, with 16 bases left in between. Germline V CDR1 and CDR2: MNHNS, SASEGT. This CDR3 has 14 residues. The CDR3: CASFQGIGTYEQYF. The CDR3 coding sequence is TGTGCCAGCTTTCAAGGGATAGGAACCTACGAGCAGTACTTC.

Details on this clone: An end of the junction differs from the germline gene, which may be a read error. This sequence joins TRBV5-4 and TRBJ1-4; maybe TRBD1 (5 bases). The CDR3 sequence is 16 residues long. The germline CDR1 and CDR2 sequences are SGHNT and YYREEE (reference sequence). CDR3 sequence reads: CASSQVPGRTIEKLFF. CDR3 DNA: TGTGCCAGCAGCCAAGTCCCGGGACGGACTATTGAAAAACTGTTTTTT.

This chain joins TRBV6-6 and TRBJ2-7; D possibly corresponds to TRBD1 (6 bases). Looked up from germline, CDR1 is MNHNY and CDR2 is SVGAGI (reference sequence). The CDR3 consists of 13 residues. The V end lost 6 bases, the J end lost 7 bases, and 16 bases lay between the germline ends. Here the CDR3 DNA reads TGTGCCAGCAGCCGACCAGGGGCTGGTGAGCAGTACTTC. Residues: CASSRPGAGEQYF.

The CDR3 sequence is CASTVDGSSYNEQFF. CDR3 coding DNA: TGCGCCAGCACCGTGGACGGAAGCTCCTACAATGAGCAGTTCTTC. V and J are TRBV10-2 and TRBJ2-1; D is undetermined. The germline V gene has CDR1 WSHSY and CDR2 SAAADI. Trimming stripped 7 bases from V and 0 bases from J, with 13 bases between. There are 15 residues in the CDR3.

This clone was observed once. The chain is built from TRBV5-1 and TRBJ2-6; possible D gene TRBD1, 6 bases. This CDR3 comprises 15 residues. Germline V gives CDR1 SGHRS, CDR2 YFSETQ. The ends were cut back, 2 bases at V and 0 bases at J, with 6 bases in the middle. This CDR3 reads CASSLQGSGANVLTF. Written as DNA, the CDR3 is TGCGCCAGCAGCTTACAGGGCTCTGGGGCCAACGTCCTGACTTTC. Supplemented by reference TRBV5-1 and TRBJ2-6, the full variable domain reads KAGVTQTPRYLIKTRGQQVTLSCSPISGHRSVSWYQQTPGQGLQFLFEYFSETQRNKGNFPGRFSGRQFSNSRSEMNVSTLELGDSALYLCASSLQGSGANVLTFGAGSRLTVL.

The gene calls are TRBV29-1 and TRBJ2-1; D may be TRBD2 (5 bases). V lost 6 bases to trimming and J lost 7 bases, with 13 bases between them. Germline CDR1 SQVTM, CDR2 ANQGSEA. This CDR3 is built from 12 residues. The CDR3 coding sequence is TGCAGCGTCGGACTGACGGTAAATGAGCAGTTCTTC. Protein sequence: CSVGLTVNEQFF.

The chain links TRBV7-8 to TRBJ1-1; D remains ambiguous. Germline CDR1 SGHVS, CDR2 FQNEAQ. Trimming cost V 3 bases and J 1 base, with 9 bases left between them. The CDR3 sequence is 14 residues long. This chain's CDR3 is CASSLTVPNTEAFF. Here the CDR3 DNA reads TGTGCCAGCAGCTTGACCGTACCGAACACTGAAGCTTTCTTT.

This clone was seen more than once but under ten times. The rearrangement joins TRBV5-4 to TRBJ2-5; 8 nucleotides agree with TRBD2. Germline values: CDR1 SGHNT, CDR2 YYREEE (reference sequence). Losses at the gene ends were 4 bases for V and 2 bases for J; bases not matched to a gene: 4. This CDR3 has 14 residues. In nucleotides, the CDR3 is TGTGCCAGCAGCCCGCGGGGGGTACAAGAGACCCAGTACTTC. It translates to CASSPRGVQETQYF.

The V call is TRBV27, the J call TRBJ1-1, with 11 bases matching TRBD1. Germline V gene sequence: CDR1 MNHEY, CDR2 SMNVEV (reference sequence). The CDR3 extends over 14 amino acids. V lost 5 bases to trimming and J lost 5 bases; unmatched junction nucleotides: 4. The CDR3 here is CASSPDRGRTEAFF. CDR3 DNA: TGTGCCAGCAGTCCGGACAGGGGGCGAACTGAAGCTTTCTTT.

V gene TRBV5-4 combines with J gene TRBJ2-1; 7 nucleotides agree with TRBD1. This CDR3 spans 13 amino acids. V lost 9 bases, J lost 5 bases, and 8 bases stayed unmatched. Germline CDR1 and CDR2: SGHNT and YYREEE (reference sequence). In DNA, the CDR3 is TGTGCCACCCACGACAGGGTCGACAATGAGCAGTTCTTC. It specifies CATHDRVDNEQFF.

The chain is built from TRBV7-9 and TRBJ1-1; a weak D match, TRBD1 (5 bases). This CDR3 has 14 amino acids. V was trimmed by 6 bases and J by 5 bases, leaving 16 bases between them. Germline assignment: CDR1 SEHNR and CDR2 FQNEAQ (reference sequence). CDR3 in DNA: TGTGCCAGCAGTTACTCTGGGGGTAAAACTGAAGCTTTCTTT. It codes for CASSYSGGKTEAFF.

J is TRBJ1-4 and V is TRBV5-4, with 7 bases aligning to TRBD1. The CDR3 is made up of 15 amino acids. V shed 1 base, J shed 8 bases, and the junction held 8 bases outside the gene matches. The germline CDR1 and CDR2 sequences are SGHNT and YYREEE (reference sequence). As DNA, the CDR3 is TGTGCCAGCAGCTTGAGGGAACAGGGGAACGAAAAACTGTTTTTT. Translating it yields CASSLREQGNEKLFF.

This clone was seen a single time. The chain links TRBV12-5 to TRBJ2-3; D ambiguous. Trimming took 8 bases from V and 1 from J, leaving 4 bases between them. This CDR3 region has 11 residues. Germline loops: CDR1 LGHNT, CDR2 FRNRAP. CDR3 region: CASLRTDTQYF. In DNA, the CDR3 is TGTGCTAGTTTACGCACAGATACGCAGTATTTT.

The chain employs TRBV5-8 and TRBJ2-1; 8 bases line up with TRBD1. In germline, CDR1 is SGHTS, CDR2 YDEGEE. J lost 4 bases, V lost 2 bases, and 11 bases had no gene match. The CDR3 totals 17 residues. The CDR3 spells CASSFDPRTGFYNEQFF. CDR3 nucleotides: TGTGCCAGCAGCTTTGACCCTCGGACAGGGTTTTACAATGAGCAGTTCTTC.

The genes are TRBV29-1 and TRBJ2-5; TRBD1 matches at 8 bases. The CDR3 loop spans 15 amino acids. The germline V gene encodes CDR1 SQVTM and CDR2 ANQGSEA. Trimming cost V 4 bases and J 0 bases; bases outside gene matches: 7. The CDR3 reads CSVVGDRGYQETQYF. In DNA form, the CDR3 reads TGCAGCGTTGTAGGAGACAGGGGTTACCAAGAGACCCAGTACTTC.

This clone was observed once. The J gene is TRBJ2-7, the V gene TRBV5-5, with D perhaps TRBD1 or TRBD2 (5 bases each). The CDR3 spans 15 residues. Trimming removed 0 bases at V and 5 bases at J, with 15 bases between. Germline CDR1 and CDR2: SGHKS and YYEKEE (reference sequence). CDR3 nucleotides: TGTGCCAGCAGCTTGGCCCCGGGACGGCAAAACGAGCAGTACTTC. Amino acids: CASSLAPGRQNEQYF.